The 27 T cell receptor beta chains reported below all come from one sample, sequenced in a study of blood T cell repertoires in COVID-19. Profiled with immunoSEQ multiplex PCR; TCRdb holds only in-frame clones, not every one. The table records over 100,000 clones, 80% to 95% of them present only once. Material: peripheral blood. The receptors stem from a woman between 45 and 60 years old with COVID-19, enrolled during active disease.

This chain's CDR3 is CASRSWGVNEKLFF. The CDR3 nucleotides read TGTGCCAGCAGGTCTTGGGGCGTAAATGAAAAACTGTTTTTT. The chain has TRBV27 and TRBJ1-4, with D possibly matching TRBD1 (5 bases). Germline loops: CDR1 MNHEY, CDR2 SMNVEV (reference sequence). CDR3 length: 14 residues. Between the trimmed V and J ends, which lost 6 bases and 5 bases, there was a span of 13 bases.

This rearrangement joins TRBV5-1 to TRBJ1-2; 9 nucleotides agree with TRBD1. Per germline, CDR1 SGHRS and CDR2 YFSETQ. Trimming cost V 0 bases and J 4 bases; bases outside gene matches: 4. The length of the CDR3 is 15 residues. The CDR3 DNA reads as TGCGCCAGCAGCTTGGCCCGGGACAGGGTCTATGGCTACACCTTC. Protein product: CASSLARDRVYGYTF.

The gene calls are TRBV3-1 (or the pseudogene TRBV3-2) and TRBJ2-5, with 15 bases fitting TRBD2. V gave up 4 bases and J gave up 2 bases; unmatched junction bases: 8. The CDR3 is made up of 18 amino acids. The germline gives CDR1 LGHDT, CDR2 YNNKEL (reference sequence). The CDR3 spells CASSLGTSGGPDQETQYF. CDR3 in DNA: TGTGCCAGCAGCCTAGGGACTAGCGGGGGGCCCGATCAAGAGACCCAGTACTTC.

The table lists this clone with a count of one. The CDR3 DNA is TGTGCCAGCAGTTTAACGGGGAGGAGAGGTACTGAAGCTTTCTTT. As protein: CASSLTGRRGTEAFF. The chain recombines TRBV27 with TRBJ1-1; no definite D call. CDR3 length: 15 amino acids. V lost 2 bases and J 5 bases, leaving 15 bases between the germline ends. Looked up from germline, CDR1 is MNHEY and CDR2 is SMNVEV (reference sequence).

This clone occurred a few times. In nucleotides, the CDR3 is TGTGCCAGCAGACCTCCGGGGGAGGGGAATAATTCACCCCTCCACTTT. Its translation: CASRPPGEGNNSPLHF. The chain is built from TRBV2 and TRBJ1-6; the D gene is possibly TRBD1 (5 bases). V lost 6 bases and J 5 bases, leaving 17 bases between the germline ends. Germline V gene sequence: CDR1 SNHLY, CDR2 FYNNEI. The CDR3 sequence is 16 residues long. Full variable domain (remainder filled in from reference TRBV2 and TRBJ1-6): EPEVTQTPSHQVTQMGQEVILRCVPISNHLYFYWYRQILGQKVEFLVSFYNNEISEKSEIFDDQFSVERPDGSNFTLKIRSTKLEDSAMYFCASRPPGEGNNSPLHFGNGTRLTVT.

Concerning this clone itself: Other DNA sequences from this sample encode an identical CDR3 as well. The V call is TRBV13, the J call TRBJ2-2, with 8 nucleotides matching TRBD2. The junction had 11 bases not matched to a gene; V was cut back by 7 bases and J by 4 bases. This CDR3 has 16 residues. Per germline, CDR1 PRHDT and CDR2 FYEKMQ (reference sequence). CDR3 loop: CASNLGGGRGTGELFF. The CDR3 region has the DNA TGTGCCAGCAATCTCGGGGGGGGCAGAGGCACCGGGGAGCTGTTTTTT. Using reference TRBV13 and TRBJ2-2 for the parts outside the CDR3, the full variable domain is AAGVIQSPRHLIKEKRETATLKCYPIPRHDTVYWYQQGPGQDPQFLISFYEKMQSDKGSIPDRFSAQQFSDYHSELNMSSLELGDSALYFCASNLGGGRGTGELFFGEGSRLTVL.

The chain carries TRBV15 and TRBJ2-1; TRBD2 aligns across 7 bases. This CDR3 has 15 residues. V dropped 0 bases and J dropped 7; count of bases not matched to a gene: 6. Germline assignment: CDR1 LNHNV and CDR2 YYDKDF (reference sequence). CDR3 region: CATSREGRVLNEQFF. The CDR3 coding sequence is TGTGCCACCAGCAGAGAGGGGAGGGTCTTGAATGAGCAGTTCTTC.

The rearrangement links TRBV7-2 to TRBJ2-3; 9 positions match TRBD2. This CDR3 comprises 15 residues. Looked up from germline, CDR1 is SGHTA and CDR2 is FQGNSA. Unmatched junction bases numbered 2, after V lost 3 bases and J lost 1 base. The CDR3 region has the DNA TGTGCCAGCAGCTTTCGCGGGGGGGGCACAGATACGCAGTATTTT. This codes for CASSFRGGGTDTQYF.

J is TRBJ1-3 and V is TRBV5-8; D ambiguous. The V and J ends lost 4 bases and 0 bases respectively, with 11 bases between them. The V gene's germline CDR1 is SGHTS and CDR2 YDEGEE. The CDR3 extends over 15 amino acids. In DNA form, the CDR3 reads TGTGCCAGCAGCCCAGGCTTGTACTCTGGAAACACCATATATTTT. Its translation: CASSPGLYSGNTIYF.

The V gene is TRBV19, the J gene TRBJ1-5, with 8 bases matching TRBD1. The J segment lost 10 bases and the V segment lost 4 bases, leaving 12 bases of the junction unmatched. The CDR3 sequence is 15 residues long. Germline V gene sequence: CDR1 LNHDA, CDR2 SQIVND (reference sequence). The CDR3 DNA reads as TGTGCCAGTAGTACAGACCTCAGGGGGCGAAATCCCCAGCATTTT. It codes for CASSTDLRGRNPQHF.

The chain links TRBV18 to TRBJ1-2; D uncertain. The V and J ends lost 1 base and 8 bases respectively, with 11 bases between them. Per germline, CDR1 KGHSH and CDR2 LQKENI. The CDR3 has 13 residues. CDR3 bases: TGTGCCAGCTCACCACTTGATTCTGAGGGCTACACCTTC. Translating it yields CASSPLDSEGYTF.

This clone appeared once. This rearrangement joins TRBV7-8 to TRBJ1-2; no definite D call. The germline V gene encodes CDR1 SGHVS and CDR2 FQNEAQ. The CDR3 is made up of 15 amino acids. The germline V and J ends were trimmed by 4 bases and 0 bases, with 12 bases remaining between them. The CDR3 region is CASSSVGTANYGYTF. The CDR3 DNA reads TGTGCCAGCAGCTCAGTCGGAACAGCTAACTATGGCTACACCTTC.

The chain links TRBV6-6 to TRBJ2-3, with TRBD1 matching over 9 bases. The junction had 6 bases not matched to a gene; V was cut back by 8 bases and J by 3 bases. Germline CDR1 reads MNHNY; CDR2 reads SVGAGI (reference sequence). The CDR3 consists of 14 residues. The CDR3 here is CASVWGQGTDTQYF. CDR3 nucleotides: TGTGCCAGCGTATGGGGACAGGGAACAGATACGCAGTATTTT.

V is TRBV14 and J is TRBJ1-2; possible D gene TRBD1, 5 bases. Trimming cost V 4 bases and J 0 bases, with 15 bases left between them. Germline CDR1 reads SGHDN; CDR2 reads FVKESK. CDR3 length equals 16 residues. The CDR3 loop reads CASSRGDRNPNYGYTF. The CDR3 DNA reads TGTGCCAGCAGCCGGGGCGACAGAAACCCTAACTATGGCTACACCTTC.

V and J are TRBV11-3 and TRBJ1-6, with 7 bases that match TRBD1. The CDR3 is 15 amino acids. V shed 5 bases and J 7 bases; nucleotides not matched to a gene: 8. The V gene's germline CDR1 is SGHNT and CDR2 YENEEA. The chain's CDR3 is CASSPGRGHNSPLHF. The CDR3 coding sequence is TGTGCCAGCAGCCCCGGGAGGGGGCACAATTCACCCCTCCACTTT.

This clone was detected once. CDR3 sequence reads: CASSLERAGKSNQPQHF. The CDR3 coding sequence is TGTGCCAGCAGCTTAGAGAGGGCAGGTAAGAGCAATCAGCCCCAGCATTTT. The V and J genes are TRBV7-9 and TRBJ1-5; D remains ambiguous. Trimming pared 1 base from V and 1 base from J, leaving 14 bases between. The CDR3 contains 17 residues. CDR1 SEHNR and CDR2 FQNEAQ come from the germline V gene (reference sequence).

V and J are TRBV6-1 and TRBJ1-5, with 7 positions matching TRBD1. This CDR3 spans 16 amino acids. Germline trimming cut 2 bases from V and 0 bases from J; bases unmatched to any gene: 4. Germline-derived CDR1 and CDR2 are MNHNS and SASEGT. In nucleotides, the CDR3 is TGTGCCAGCAGTGAACCGACAGGGCATAGCAATCAGCCCCAGCATTTT. It is translated as CASSEPTGHSNQPQHF.

This rearrangement joins TRBV24-1 to TRBJ2-3, with D perhaps matching TRBD2 (5 bases). This CDR3 region has 16 residues. Trimming cost V 3 bases and J 3 bases, with 15 bases left between them. The germline V gene has CDR1 KGHDR and CDR2 SFDVKD. In DNA, the CDR3 is TGTGCCACCAGTGATCCGGGGTTAAGAGGGACAGATACGCAGTATTTT. Encoded protein: CATSDPGLRGTDTQYF.

This chain connects TRBV21-1 to TRBJ2-3; TRBD2 reflects the table's D call only, with no check against the DNA. TRBV21-1 counts as a pseudogene. The CDR3 has 14 amino acids. CDR3 in amino acids: CASSIRGGFDTQYF. The DNA for the CDR3 is TGTGCCAGCAGCATTAGGGGGGGATTTGATACGCAGTATTTT.

The gene calls are TRBV12-3 or TRBV12-4 and TRBJ2-4; TRBD1 aligns across 10 bases. This CDR3 is built from 12 residues. The V and J ends lost 3 bases and 14 bases, in that order; junction bases with no gene match: 4. DNA of the CDR3: TGTGCCAGCAGTTTCGGGACAGGGGAGGAGTACTTC. Protein product: CASSFGTGEEYF.

The chain recombines TRBV7-6 with TRBJ2-1; no definite D call. V was pared by 5 bases and J by 0 bases, with 11 bases between. This CDR3 is 15 amino acids long. Germline V CDR1 and CDR2: SGHVS, FNYEAQ. CDR3 amino acids: CASSPTPSSYNEQFF. In DNA form, the CDR3 reads TGTGCCAGCAGCCCTACTCCAAGCTCCTACAATGAGCAGTTCTTC.

This chain uses TRBV7-8 with TRBJ2-1, with 10 bases fitting TRBD1. After removal of 0 bases from V and 5 bases from J, the junction contained 4 bases not matched to a gene. CDR3 size: 16 residues. Germline CDR1 is SGHVS and CDR2 is FQNEAQ. The CDR3 nucleotides read TGTGCCAGCAGCTTAGCGCTTGGGACAGGGGACAATGAGCAGTTCTTC. Its protein is CASSLALGTGDNEQFF. The full variable domain, with the rest looked up from reference TRBV7-8 and TRBJ2-1, is GAGVSQSPRYKVAKRGQDVALRCDPISGHVSLFWYQQALGQGPEFLTYFQNEAQLDKSGLPSDRFFAERPEGSVSTLKIQRTQQEDSAVYLCASSLALGTGDNEQFFGPGTRLTVL.

The gene calls are TRBV24-1 and TRBJ2-1; no definite D call. V was cut by 9 bases and J by 8 bases, with 16 bases left in between. CDR1 KGHDR and CDR2 SFDVKD come from the germline V gene. The CDR3 runs 13 residues. The CDR3 region has the DNA TGTGCCACCGAACCATTAACTCCTGATGAGCAGTTCTTC. Translating gives CATEPLTPDEQFF.

The genes are TRBV4-3 and TRBJ1-5, with no clear D. The V gene lost 0 bases and the J gene lost 1 base, with 7 bases spanning the gap. Germline values: CDR1 LGHNA, CDR2 YSLEER. The CDR3 contains 15 residues. The CDR3 loop reads CASSQEWRSNQPQHF. The CDR3 nucleotides are TGCGCCAGCAGCCAAGAGTGGCGGAGCAATCAGCCCCAGCATTTT.

This rearrangement joins TRBV27 to TRBJ2-7; 9 bases match TRBD1. This CDR3 spans 13 amino acids. V gave up 6 bases and J gave up 6 bases; unmatched junction bases: 6. Germline V gene lookup returns CDR1 MNHEY and CDR2 SMNVEV (reference sequence). The CDR3 region is CASSPLDRGEQYF. The CDR3 region has the DNA TGTGCCAGCAGCCCCCTGGACAGGGGCGAGCAGTACTTC.

The rearrangement links TRBV11-2 to TRBJ2-7; 10 positions match TRBD1. Germline V gene sequence: CDR1 SGHAT, CDR2 FQNNGV. The V gene end was trimmed by 3 bases and the J gene end by 5 bases; junction bases not matched to a gene: 4. This CDR3 is built from 14 residues. The CDR3 sequence: CASSFGTGVDEQYF. The CDR3 nucleotides read TGTGCCAGCAGCTTCGGGACAGGGGTTGACGAGCAGTACTTC.

This clone was recorded once. This chain connects TRBV19 to TRBJ2-6; D ambiguous. Per the germline V gene, CDR1 is LNHDA and CDR2 is SQIVND (reference sequence). The CDR3 is 15 residues long. V dropped 11 bases and J dropped 4 bases, with 18 bases sitting between them. The CDR3 DNA is TGTGCCGTAGGCCTTGGAGTAAGAGGGGCCAACGTCCTGACTTTC. Translation gives CAVGLGVRGANVLTF.